Below are 31 T cell receptor beta chains sequenced from a single sample in a study of cytomegalovirus exposure and HLA in healthy donors. Using immunoSEQ multiplex PCR, the repertoire was profiled, and TCRdb retains in-frame clones only, with some absent. The table lists about 180,000 clones, less than 85% of them singletons, with roughly 15% in the top ten. Sequenced sample: PBMCs. These receptors were obtained from a man between 18 and 29 years old in good health and CMV-seropositive.

This clone has a single count. The chain carries TRBV15 and TRBJ2-7; maybe TRBD1 (5 bases). Germline V gene sequence: CDR1 LNHNV, CDR2 YYDKDF (reference sequence). The CDR3 has 15 amino acids. V gave up 0 bases and J gave up 2 bases, with 11 bases separating them. This CDR3 is CATSRDPGQTYEQYF. DNA for the CDR3: TGTGCCACCAGCAGAGATCCCGGACAAACCTACGAGCAGTACTTC. The full variable domain, in which reference TRBV15 and TRBJ2-7 provide the parts outside the CDR3, is DAMVIQNPRYQVTQFGKPVTLSCSQTLNHNVMYWYQQKSSQAPKLLFHYYDKDFNNEADTPDNFQSRRPNTSFCFLDIRSPGLGDTAMYLCATSRDPGQTYEQYFGPGTRLTVT.

This sequence joins TRBV12-5 and TRBJ1-1; D gene uncertain. Deletions cut 0 bases from V and 1 base from J, with 9 bases between. The CDR3 sequence is 15 residues long. The germline V gene has CDR1 LGHNT and CDR2 FRNRAP. The CDR3 sequence: CASGLVRVENTEAFF. Written as DNA, the CDR3 is TGTGCTAGTGGTTTGGTAAGAGTAGAGAACACTGAAGCTTTCTTT.

The chain couples TRBV2 to TRBJ1-1; 7 positions match TRBD1. The V and J ends lost 5 bases and 6 bases, in that order; junction bases with no gene match: 9. Germline V gene lookup returns CDR1 SNHLY and CDR2 FYNNEI. This CDR3 has 14 residues. The CDR3 coding sequence is TGTGCCAGCAGTCAACAGGGGAATGGGGCTGAAGCTTTCTTT. It yields the protein CASSQQGNGAEAFF.

This clone was recorded a few times. The CDR3 DNA reads TGCGCCAGCAGCCAAGAATCAGTGGCTTTCTTT. Translation gives CASSQESVAFF. J is TRBJ1-1 and V is TRBV4-1; unclear D gene. Deletions cut 0 bases from V and 11 bases from J, with 7 bases between. Germline V lookup: CDR1 MGHRA, CDR2 YSYEKL. This CDR3 spans 11 amino acids.

In regard to this clone: This sample includes further DNA sequences coding for the same CDR3. The chain carries TRBV7-3 and TRBJ2-6; possible D gene TRBD1, 6 bases. V lost 5 bases to trimming and J lost 4 bases, with 12 bases between them. This CDR3 is 15 amino acids long. The germline gives CDR1 SGHTA, CDR2 FQGTGA. Here the CDR3 reads CASSPTGPGANVLTF. The CDR3 DNA sequence: TGTGCCAGCAGCCCCACAGGGCCCGGGGCCAACGTCCTGACTTTC.

This clone was observed a single time. The chain carries TRBV19 and TRBJ2-1; possibly TRBD2 for D (5 bases). Germline V gives CDR1 LNHDA, CDR2 SQIVND (reference sequence). Trimming removed 2 bases at V and 4 bases at J, with 12 bases between. This CDR3 comprises 15 residues. CDR3 sequence reads: CASSITRRTYNEQFF. DNA of the CDR3: TGTGCCAGTAGTATAACACGGCGGACTTACAATGAGCAGTTCTTC.

This clone was found once. The rearrangement uses TRBV30 and TRBJ1-3, with a tentative D call TRBD1 (6 bases). Trimming pared 3 bases from V and 8 bases from J, leaving 17 bases between. CDR3 size: 14 residues. The V gene's germline CDR1 is GTSNPN and CDR2 SVGIG (reference sequence). The CDR3 nucleotides are TGTGCCTGGAGACTACAGGGTGTGCGGGACACCATATATTTT. It yields the protein CAWRLQGVRDTIYF.

This clone was counted only a few times. The chain uses TRBV5-1 and TRBJ2-2; D possibly corresponds to TRBD2 (5 bases). There are 15 residues in the CDR3. The germline V gene encodes CDR1 SGHRS and CDR2 YFSETQ. V dropped 4 bases and J dropped 5 bases, with 15 bases sitting between them. In nucleotides, the CDR3 is TGCGCCAGCAGCATCGGGTCTTCGGGGACCGGGGAGCTGTTTTTT. This gives the protein CASSIGSSGTGELFF.

The V and J genes are TRBV30 and TRBJ1-5; 7 nucleotides agree with TRBD1. Germline V gene lookup returns CDR1 GTSNPN and CDR2 SVGIG (reference sequence). With 5 bases clipped from V and 0 bases from J, the junction kept 13 bases outside the gene matches. The CDR3 runs to 17 residues. The CDR3 DNA sequence: TGTGCCTGGGTCCCCCCGGGACAGAACCATAGCAATCAGCCCCAGCATTTT. Translated: CAWVPPGQNHSNQPQHF.

The CDR3 sequence: CASSRIGTGNQPQHF. CDR3 nucleotides: TGTGCCAGCAGTCGTATTGGGACAGGCAATCAGCCCCAGCATTTT. The V and J genes are TRBV2 and TRBJ1-5, with 7 bases identical to TRBD1. The V segment lost 5 bases and the J segment 2 bases; nucleotides outside the gene matches: 6. The CDR3 sequence is 15 residues long. Germline V gene data show CDR1 as SNHLY and CDR2 as FYNNEI.

This clone was picked up one time. This chain uses TRBV28 with TRBJ1-2; the D gene is possibly TRBD1 (5 bases). There are 13 residues in the CDR3. The germline CDR1 and CDR2 sequences are MDHEN and SYDVKM. The V gene lost 8 bases and the J gene lost 2 bases, with 12 bases spanning the gap. DNA of the CDR3: TGTGCCAGCGGGGATTGGGGCAACTATGGCTACACCTTC. This sequence encodes CASGDWGNYGYTF.

The rearrangement joins TRBV11-2 to TRBJ2-7; 7 nucleotides line up with TRBD2. The ends lost 1 base at V and 7 bases at J; junction bases unmatched: 13. The CDR3 loop spans 16 amino acids. Per the germline V gene, CDR1 is SGHAT and CDR2 is FQNNGV. The CDR3: CASSLVTTGGLREQYF. The CDR3 bases are TGTGCCAGCAGCTTAGTGACGACCGGGGGACTAAGGGAGCAGTACTTC. Supplemented by reference TRBV11-2 and TRBJ2-7, the full variable domain reads EAGVAQSPRYKIIEKRQSVAFWCNPISGHATLYWYQQILGQGPKLLIQFQNNGVVDDSQLPKDRFSAERLKGVDSTLKIQPAKLEDSAVYLCASSLVTTGGLREQYFGPGTRLTVT.

The rearrangement joins TRBV28 to TRBJ1-2, with unresolved D. The germline V gene encodes CDR1 MDHEN and CDR2 SYDVKM. V was shortened by 4 bases and J by 1 base, with 13 bases between the two germline ends. The CDR3 spans 15 residues. The chain's CDR3 is CASSWGWGGNYGYTF. The CDR3, as DNA: TGTGCCAGCAGTTGGGGTTGGGGAGGTAACTATGGCTACACCTTC.

The chain couples TRBV5-4 to TRBJ1-1, with TRBD1 as a possible D gene (6 bases). The CDR3 is 14 residues long. CDR1 is SGHNT, CDR2 YYREEE, per germline (reference sequence). Trimming removed 2 bases from V and 1 base from J, with 9 bases in between. The CDR3 coding sequence is TGTGCCAGCAGCTTACAGGGATGGAACACTGAAGCTTTCTTT. It codes for CASSLQGWNTEAFF.

This chain joins TRBV28 and TRBJ2-7, with D possibly matching TRBD2 (5 bases). V shed 8 bases and J shed 1 base, with 18 bases lying between them. CDR3 size: 15 residues. Germline V lookup: CDR1 MDHEN, CDR2 SYDVKM. CDR3 coding DNA: TGTGCCAGCTCCCTTCCGACTATTTTATCCTACGAGCAGTACTTC. As protein: CASSLPTILSYEQYF.

The CDR3 spells CASSPSSGDNHNEQFF. The CDR3 DNA follows: TGTGCCAGCTCACCATCCTCAGGGGATAATCACAATGAGCAGTTCTTC. The chain couples TRBV18 to TRBJ2-1; tentatively, D is TRBD1 (6 bases). Per germline, CDR1 KGHSH and CDR2 LQKENI. Trimming left V 2 bases short and J 5 bases short, with 16 bases between. The CDR3 loop spans 16 amino acids. Based on the CDR3 plus reference TRBV18 and TRBJ2-1, the full variable domain is NAGVMQNPRHLVRRRGQEARLRCSPMKGHSHVYWYRQLPEEGLKFMVYLQKENIIDESGMPKERFSAEFPKEGPSILRIQQVVRGDSAAYFCASSPSSGDNHNEQFFGPGTRLTVL.

V gene TRBV6-6 combines with J gene TRBJ2-2; TRBD1 aligns across 7 bases. This CDR3 spans 15 amino acids. CDR1 is MNHNY and CDR2 is SVGAGI in the germline V gene (reference sequence). Trimming removed 0 bases from V and 7 bases from J; junction bases left unmatched: 5. The CDR3 DNA is TGTGCCAGCAGTTACTCGTCAGGGGGTGGCGGGGAGCTGTTTTTT. This gives the protein CASSYSSGGGGELFF.

This chain uses TRBV6-1 with TRBJ1-5, with 8 bases lining up with TRBD1. The CDR3 contains 16 residues. J lost 1 base, V lost 3 bases, and 5 bases had no gene match. The germline V gene encodes CDR1 MNHNS and CDR2 SASEGT. CDR3 sequence: CASSDDRGPSNQPQHF. The CDR3 bases are TGTGCCAGCAGTGACGACAGGGGACCGAGCAATCAGCCCCAGCATTTT.

This clone came up a few times. The V and J genes are TRBV7-9 and TRBJ2-7; D ambiguous. This CDR3 is built from 14 residues. V was cut by 5 bases and J by 2 bases, with 13 bases left in between. CDR1 and CDR2 (germline): SEHNR, FQNEAQ (reference sequence). The CDR3 reads CASSVPGGTYEQYF. CDR3 sequence (DNA): TGTGCCAGCAGCGTCCCGGGTGGCACCTACGAGCAGTACTTC. The full variable domain, with the rest looked up from reference TRBV7-9 and TRBJ2-7, is DTGVSQNPRHKITKRGQNVTFRCDPISEHNRLYWYRQTLGQGPEFLTYFQNEAQLEKSRLLSDRFSAERPKGSFSTLEIQRTEQGDSAMYLCASSVPGGTYEQYFGPGTRLTVT.

Written as DNA, the CDR3 is TGTGCCAGCACCCCCGGGGGGGCCACAGATACGCAGTATTTT. It codes for CASTPGGATDTQYF. The V gene is TRBV6-6, the J gene TRBJ2-3; 8 bases are a match to TRBD2. Germline CDR1 MNHNY, CDR2 SVGAGI (reference sequence). CDR3 length equals 14 residues. Trimming removed 7 bases from V and 2 bases from J; junction bases left unmatched: 5.

The chain employs TRBV10-2 and TRBJ2-2; 11 bases match TRBD1. The CDR3 loop spans 15 amino acids. Germline CDR1 and CDR2: WSHSY and SAAADI. V lost 6 bases to trimming and J lost 7 bases; unmatched junction nucleotides: 7. Here the CDR3 reads CASSAGQGGYGELFF. CDR3 sequence (DNA): TGCGCCAGCAGCGCGGGACAGGGGGGATACGGGGAGCTGTTTTTT.

The genes are TRBV7-9 and TRBJ1-3, with D possibly being TRBD1 (5 bases). V was clipped by 7 bases and J by 0 bases, with 19 bases between them. The germline V gene encodes CDR1 SEHNR and CDR2 FQNEAQ (reference sequence). This CDR3 has 17 residues. CDR3 in DNA: TGTGCCAGCACCCCGGTCCGATGGGGGGACTCTGGAAACACCATATATTTT. Translation: CASTPVRWGDSGNTIYF.

To note about this clone: Germline and junction disagree at one end, which may indicate a read error. As DNA, the CDR3 is TGTGCCAGCAGGTCCAGGGCCTCCCACGAGCAGTACTTC. Translated, it gives CASRSRASHEQYF. The chain uses TRBV28 and TRBJ2-7, with a tentative D call TRBD1 (5 bases). Germline CDR1 MDHEN, CDR2 SYDVKM. The CDR3 is 13 residues long.

V usage is TRBV28 and J usage is TRBJ2-1, with a weak D call TRBD2 (6 bases). Trimming cost V 2 bases and J 12 bases, with 23 bases left between them. Germline-derived CDR1 and CDR2 are MDHEN and SYDVKM. The CDR3 totals 16 residues. This chain's CDR3 is CASSLKEGAKSRRQFF. The CDR3 DNA reads TGTGCCAGCAGTTTAAAGGAGGGCGCTAAGAGTCGTAGGCAGTTCTTC.

This rearrangement joins TRBV28 to TRBJ1-1, with no clear D. The CDR3 consists of 14 residues. Between the trimmed V and J ends, which lost 1 base and 2 bases, there was a span of 8 bases. CDR1 is MDHEN, CDR2 SYDVKM, per germline. This CDR3 is CASSLYGLNTEAFF. The CDR3, as DNA: TGTGCCAGCAGTTTATACGGGTTAAACACTGAAGCTTTCTTT.

This clone occurred once. This chain connects TRBV7-3 to TRBJ2-5, with 11 bases fitting TRBD2. The germline gives CDR1 SGHTA, CDR2 FQGTGA. The CDR3 has 14 residues. V trimming: 6 bases; J trimming: 5 bases; junction bases outside the gene matches: 5. The CDR3 spells CASSYTSGSETQYF. CDR3 sequence (DNA): TGTGCCAGCAGTTACACTAGCGGGAGTGAGACCCAGTACTTC. Full variable domain (outside the CDR3, taken from reference TRBV7-3 and TRBJ2-5): GAGVSQTPSNKVTEKGKYVELRCDPISGHTALYWYRQSLGQGPEFLIYFQGTGAADDSGLPNDRFFAVRPEGSVSTLKIQRTERGDSAVYLCASSYTSGSETQYFGPGTRLLVL.

The chain joins TRBV27 to TRBJ2-3, with 8 bases that match TRBD2. V dropped 2 bases and J dropped 2; count of bases not matched to a gene: 3. The germline gives CDR1 MNHEY, CDR2 SMNVEV (reference sequence). The CDR3 contains 15 residues. The CDR3 here is CASSLGTSPTDTQYF. CDR3 sequence (DNA): TGTGCCAGCAGTTTAGGGACTAGTCCCACAGATACGCAGTATTTT.

The J gene is TRBJ1-5, the V gene TRBV2, with 8 bases fitting TRBD1. This CDR3 has 19 residues. V shed 2 bases, J shed 1 base, and the junction held 13 bases outside the gene matches. The germline V gene has CDR1 SNHLY and CDR2 FYNNEI. CDR3 sequence (DNA): TGTGCCAGCAGTGAACTGGCCTGGGCAGGGGGCGGAAGCAATCAGCCCCAGCATTTT. Protein product: CASSELAWAGGGSNQPQHF.

The chain is built from TRBV28 and TRBJ1-3; D gene uncertain. CDR3 length: 14 amino acids. Per germline, CDR1 MDHEN and CDR2 SYDVKM. Trimming removed 4 bases at V and 0 bases at J, with 7 bases between. DNA for the CDR3: TGTGCCAGCAGTTCCGGGTCCTCTGGAAACACCATATATTTT. This translates into CASSSGSSGNTIYF. Based on the CDR3 plus reference TRBV28 and TRBJ1-3, the full variable domain is DVKVTQSSRYLVKRTGEKVFLECVQDMDHENMFWYRQDPGLGLRLIYFSYDVKMKEKGDIPEGYSVSREKKERFSLILESASTNQTSMYLCASSSGSSGNTIYFGEGSWLTVV.

The CDR3 sequence is CASSYSERYNEQFF. In DNA, the CDR3 is TGTGCCAGCAGCTATTCGGAGCGGTACAATGAGCAGTTCTTC. The chain recombines TRBV6-1 with TRBJ2-1; tentatively, D is TRBD2 (5 bases). The germline V and J ends were trimmed by 6 bases and 4 bases, with 13 bases remaining between them. Germline loops: CDR1 MNHNS, CDR2 SASEGT. The CDR3 runs to 14 residues.

This clone showed up just a few times. This sequence joins TRBV6-6 and TRBJ2-7; D unclear. Trimming left V 4 bases short and J 2 bases short, with 3 bases between. This CDR3 comprises 11 residues. The germline V gene has CDR1 MNHNY and CDR2 SVGAGI (reference sequence). CDR3 DNA: TGTGCCAGCAGTTTCGCCTACGAGCAGTACTTC. Its protein is CASSFAYEQYF.